This T cell receptor beta chain comes out of a study of Tregs in tolerant kidney transplant recipients. A remark on this clone: Its target is unknown.

CD4+CD25+CD127- Tregs, CD4+CD25- non-Tregs, CD4 and CD8 cells were sorted. The CDR3 has 13 residues. The V end was cut by 5 bases, the J end by 8 bases, with 12 bases between. Germline lookup yields CDR1 SNHLY and CDR2 FYNNEI. Only in-frame clones appear in the TCRdb table, and some are missing; sequencing was by immunoSEQ multiplex PCR. The data hold 200,000 to 300,000 clones, with 84% observed a single time. Study-wide results and limits: The most relevant donor-specific Treg TCRbeta repertoire apparently came from expansion with activated donor B cells. No direct test of biological reproducibility was done here.

Sequencing used CD4+ T cells from blood. The sequence was collected from a human donor in good health. The chain has TRBV2 and TRBJ2-2; D gene unclear. The CDR3 nucleotides are TGTGCCAGCAGTACGTCCCAATGGGGGGAGCTGTTTTTT. Residues: CASSTSQWGELFF.